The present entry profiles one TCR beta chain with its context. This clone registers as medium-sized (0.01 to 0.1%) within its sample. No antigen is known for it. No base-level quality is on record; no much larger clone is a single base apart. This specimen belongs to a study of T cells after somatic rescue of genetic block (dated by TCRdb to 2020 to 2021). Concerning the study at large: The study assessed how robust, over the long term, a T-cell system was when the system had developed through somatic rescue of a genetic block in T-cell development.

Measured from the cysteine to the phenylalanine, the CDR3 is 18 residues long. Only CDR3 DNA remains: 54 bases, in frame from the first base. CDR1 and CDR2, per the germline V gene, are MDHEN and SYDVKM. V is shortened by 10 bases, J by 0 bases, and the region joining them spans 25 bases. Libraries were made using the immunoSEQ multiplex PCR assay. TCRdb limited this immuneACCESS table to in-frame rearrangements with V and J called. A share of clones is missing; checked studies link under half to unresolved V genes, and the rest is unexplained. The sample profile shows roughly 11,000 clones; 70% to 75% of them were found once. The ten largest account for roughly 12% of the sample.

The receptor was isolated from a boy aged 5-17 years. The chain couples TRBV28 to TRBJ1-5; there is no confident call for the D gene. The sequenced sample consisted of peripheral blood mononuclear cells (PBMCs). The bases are TGTGCCACGACACTTGATTCCCTTAAGGTGTTTAGCAATCAGCCCCAGCATTTT. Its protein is CATTLDSLKVFSNQPQHF.